Listed here is a single TCR beta chain. No cognate antigen has been identified for it. Base qualities are not at hand, and no much larger clone is one base apart. The data were obtained in a study of early T cells in non-severe SARS-CoV-2 infection (dated by TCRdb to the early 2020s). For the wider study: Because TCR sequencing relied on bulk RNA taken from unsorted whole blood, pairing of alpha and beta chains was not possible.

Receptor amplification or capture employed 5' RACE. The listed sequencing device is NextSeq 500. In the TCR library protocol, unique molecular identifiers were attached to individual cDNA molecules to correct for PCR bias and sequencing error. Sequencing covered both TCR alpha and beta chains, and within each sample the abundances of alpha and beta sequences were tightly co-correlated. In the authors' own workflow: Decombinator V4 was used to annotate TCR sequences for V gene, J gene and CDR3. TCRs were defined as expanded if a significant change between any two time points was detected under a Poisson model with p below 0.0001. TCR abundances were normalised to the total number of TCRs sequenced in each sample and reported as counts per million. MAIT TCRs were defined by TRAV1-2 paired with TRAJ12, TRAJ20 or TRAJ33, and iNKT TCRs by TRAV10 paired with TRAJ18. VDJdb, accessed 1 November 2021, was searched for CMV, EBV and SARS-CoV-2 annotated TCRs, excluding TCRs annotated for multiple antigens. TCRdb itself trimmed the public reads at Q25 with fastp, ran MiXCR and retained productive beta chains. Rows with one shared CDR3 protein collapse into an entry with the most common genes and DNA. These V and J calls rely on TCRdb rather than the paper's analysis. The sample table shows roughly 83,000 distinct CDR3 sequences, and approximately 12% are seen once. The top ten clones comprise about 4.6% of the sample.

Set within a cohort of healthcare workers in London, UK, this nested case-control study involved weekly PCR testing of nasopharyngeal swabs along with blood sampling. Healthcare workers were enrolled in the week of the UK lockdown, from 23 to 31 March 2020, and were followed every week for up to roughly 16 weeks. The V end gives up 0 bases and the J end 1 base, leaving 11 bases in the junction not matched to a gene. From the cysteine up to the phenylalanine, the CDR3 has a length of 18 residues. Just CDR3 DNA is preserved here, 54 bases in frame from base 1. CDR1 KGHSH and CDR2 LQKENI were looked up in the germline V gene. Overall results and qualifications from the work: VDJdb matching was skewed toward anti-spike CD8 responses and likely underestimated virus-specific expansions, missing private and CD4 specificities.

The TCR was taken from an adult who was a healthcare worker with PCR-confirmed SARS-CoV-2 infection or an uninfected control (not recorded which). The material was whole blood, obtained at baseline. The V gene is TRBV18 and the J gene is TRBJ2-7; the central 8 bases match TRBD2. The CDR3 region has the sequence CASSPPREGGFRSYEQYF. The nucleotides read TGTGCCAGCTCACCACCACGGGAGGGCGGCTTTCGTTCCTACGAGCAGTACTTC. With all but the CDR3 taken from the reference TRBV18 and TRBJ2-7 genes, the full variable domain is: NAGVMQNPRHLVRRRGQEARLRCSPMKGHSHVYWYRQLPEEGLKFMVYLQKENIIDESGMPKERFSAEFPKEGPSILRIQQVVRGDSAAYFCASSPPREGGFRSYEQYFGPGTRLTVT.